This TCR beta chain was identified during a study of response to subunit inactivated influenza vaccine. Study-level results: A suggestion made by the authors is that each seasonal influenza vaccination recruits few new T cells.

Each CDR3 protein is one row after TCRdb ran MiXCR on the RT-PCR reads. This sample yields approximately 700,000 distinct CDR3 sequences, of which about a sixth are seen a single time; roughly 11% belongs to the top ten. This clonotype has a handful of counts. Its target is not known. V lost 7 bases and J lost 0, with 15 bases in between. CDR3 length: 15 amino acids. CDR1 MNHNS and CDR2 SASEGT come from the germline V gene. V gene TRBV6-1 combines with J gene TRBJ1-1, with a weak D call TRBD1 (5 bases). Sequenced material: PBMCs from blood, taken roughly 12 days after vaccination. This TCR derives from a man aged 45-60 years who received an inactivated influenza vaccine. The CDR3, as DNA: TGTGCCAGCACTCGGGGGTCGGGCCTGAACACTGAAGCTTTCTTT. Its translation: CASTRGSGLNTEAFF.